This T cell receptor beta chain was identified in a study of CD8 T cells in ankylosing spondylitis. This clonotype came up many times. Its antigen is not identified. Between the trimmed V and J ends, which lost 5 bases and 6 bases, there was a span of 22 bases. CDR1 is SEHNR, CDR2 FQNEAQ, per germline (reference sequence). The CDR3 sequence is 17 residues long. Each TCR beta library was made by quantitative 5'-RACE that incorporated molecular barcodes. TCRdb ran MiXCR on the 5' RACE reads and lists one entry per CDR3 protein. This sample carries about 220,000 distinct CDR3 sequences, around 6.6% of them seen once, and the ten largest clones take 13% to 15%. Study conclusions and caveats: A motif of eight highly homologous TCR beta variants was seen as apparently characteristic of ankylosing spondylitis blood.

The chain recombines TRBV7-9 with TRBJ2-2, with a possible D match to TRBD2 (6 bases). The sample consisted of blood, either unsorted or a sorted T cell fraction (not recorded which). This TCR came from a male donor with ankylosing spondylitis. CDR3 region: CASSDTGTAAVAGELFF. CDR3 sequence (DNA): TGTGCCAGCAGCGATACGGGGACTGCGGCCGTCGCCGGGGAGCTGTTTTTT.